This is a list of T cell receptor beta chains from one sample in a study of Tregs in tolerant kidney transplant recipients. Assay used: immunoSEQ multiplex PCR; TCRdb lists only in-frame clones, some missing. The table has around 61,000 clones, around 87% seen once. Here the sequenced sample was CD4+ T cells from blood (PBMCs), taken 6 months after the transplant. These receptors were taken from a human patient who received a combined kidney and bone marrow transplant. Some T cells may be provided by the graft donor. CDR3s include the opening cysteine and the closing phenylalanine or tryptophan. A D gene is named only where the DNA matches it firmly.

D	V	CDR3
TRBD1	TRBV4-3	CASSPDRADTQYF
TRBD2	TRBV12-5	CASVLAGGADTQYF
TRBD2	TRBV28	CASSFWRLAGTTYEQYF
.	TRBV11-3	CASSSPSLNTGELFF
TRBD1	TRBV5-6	CASSRDRGLNSPLHF
TRBD2	TRBV19	CASSIRSGQYQETQYF
TRBD1	TRBV19	CASSVDRGYNEQFF
TRBD1	TRBV10-3	CAIRPGQGDYEQYF
.	TRBV11-2	CASSLWPSPNSPLHF
.	TRBV5-1	CASSLQGSGMNTEAFF
.	TRBV6-1	CASSTGLSGANVLTF
.	TRBV18	CASSPGSTEAFF
TRBD1	TRBV30	CAWSVLDRAVETQYF
TRBD2	TRBV5-1	CASSSFGAGDSNEQFF
TRBD1	TRBV27	CASSLSGDRVKGYTF
.	TRBV7-2	CASSLVSRGGIWFYEQYF
TRBD1	TRBV12-5	CASGHRQGIPYNEQFF
.	TRBV6-5	CASSYSQGEAYEQYF
.	TRBV5-6	CASSSGHFTGELFF
TRBD1	TRBV5-1	CASSFDRASTDTQYF
.	TRBV7-3	CASSLRGGGQLTYEQYF
TRBD2	TRBV7-2	CASSLGRSSGRGEQFF
.	TRBV7-9	CASSFDRAGASTDTQYF
.	TRBV7-8	CASSFGAVSSYEQYF